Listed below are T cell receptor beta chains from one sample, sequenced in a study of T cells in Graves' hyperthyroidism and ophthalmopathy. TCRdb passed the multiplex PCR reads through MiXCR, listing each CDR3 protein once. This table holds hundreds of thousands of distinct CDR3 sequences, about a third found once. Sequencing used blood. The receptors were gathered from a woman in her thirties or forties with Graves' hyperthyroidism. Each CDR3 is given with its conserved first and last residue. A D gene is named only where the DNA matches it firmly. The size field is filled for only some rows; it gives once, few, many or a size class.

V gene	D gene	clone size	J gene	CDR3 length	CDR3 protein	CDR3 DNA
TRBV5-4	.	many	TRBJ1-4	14	CASSLQGDREKLFF	TGTGCCAGCAGCTTACAGGGAGATCGTGAAAAACTGTTTTTT
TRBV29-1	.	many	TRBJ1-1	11	CSALRLTEAFF	TGCAGCGCGCTCAGACTCACTGAAGCTTTCTTT
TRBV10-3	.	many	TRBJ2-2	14	CAIKGQPNTGELFF	TGTGCCATCAAGGGTCAGCCCAACACCGGGGAGCTGTTTTTT
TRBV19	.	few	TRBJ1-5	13	CASSGAAPGPQHF	TGTGCCAGTAGCGGGGCAGCCCCAGGGCCCCAGCATTTT
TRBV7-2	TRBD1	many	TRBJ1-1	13	CASSRRTGAEAFF	TGTGCCAGCAGTCGACGGACAGGGGCGGAAGCTTTCTTT
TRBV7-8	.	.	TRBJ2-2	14	CASSRELGAGELFF	TGTGCCAGCAGCCGGGAATTGGGGGCGGGGGAGCTGTTTTTT
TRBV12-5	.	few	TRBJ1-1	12	CASGYGNTEAFF	TGTGCTAGTGGTTATGGGAACACTGAAGCTTTCTTT
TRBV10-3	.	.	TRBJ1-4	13	CAAMDSRNEKLFF	TGTGCCGCGATGGACAGCCGTAATGAAAAACTGTTTTTT
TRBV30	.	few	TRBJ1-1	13	CAWSAGAVTEAFF	TGTGCCTGGAGTGCGGGGGCGGTCACTGAAGCTTTCTTT
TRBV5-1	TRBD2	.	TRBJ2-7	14	CASSLVSSGSEQYF	TGCGCCAGCAGCTTGGTGAGTAGCGGGAGCGAGCAGTACTTC
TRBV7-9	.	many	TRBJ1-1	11	CASSLQQQAFF	TGTGCCAGCAGCTTACAACAGCAGGCTTTCTTT
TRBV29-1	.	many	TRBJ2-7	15	CSVEDTRQPSGEQYF	TGCAGCGTTGAAGATACGCGTCAACCGTCCGGGGAGCAGTACTTC
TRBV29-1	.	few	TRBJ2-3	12	CSVAEGADTQYF	TGCAGCGTTGCGGAGGGCGCAGATACGCAGTATTTT
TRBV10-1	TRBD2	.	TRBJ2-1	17	CASSESWASGTYNEQFF	TGCGCCAGCAGTGAGTCTTGGGCTAGCGGAACGTACAATGAGCAGTTCTTC
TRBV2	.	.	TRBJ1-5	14	CASNPVNSNQPQHF	TGTGCCAGCAACCCGGTGAATAGCAATCAGCCCCAGCATTTT
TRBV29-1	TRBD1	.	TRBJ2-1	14	CSVELGQGANEQFF	TGCAGCGTTGAACTTGGACAGGGGGCAAATGAGCAGTTCTTC
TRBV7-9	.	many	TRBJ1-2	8	CASSLDTF	TGTGCCAGCAGCTTAGATACCTTC
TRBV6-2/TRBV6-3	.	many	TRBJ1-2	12	CASSYTGIEDTF	TGTGCCAGCAGTTACACGGGGATCGAGGACACCTTC
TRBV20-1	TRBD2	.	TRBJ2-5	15	CSAGTSGIRRETQYF	TGCAGTGCGGGGACTAGCGGGATCCGTCGGGAGACCCAGTACTTC
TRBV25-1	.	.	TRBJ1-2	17	CASSDLTSGTSDYGYTF	TGTGCCAGCAGTGACCTAACTTCCGGGACATCGGACTATGGCTACACCTTC
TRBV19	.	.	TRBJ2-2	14	CASSPRQETGELFF	TGTGCCAGTAGTCCAAGACAGGAGACCGGGGAGCTGTTTTTT
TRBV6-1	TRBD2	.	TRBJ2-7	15	CASSLGLAGSYGQYF	TGTGCCAGCAGTCTGGGACTAGCGGGGAGCTACGGGCAGTACTTC
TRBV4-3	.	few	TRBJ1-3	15	CASSRVVLGGNTIYF	TGCGCCAGCAGCAGGGTGGTTCTCGGGGGAAACACCATATATTTT
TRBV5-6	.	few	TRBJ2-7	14	CASSDFGTTYEQYF	TGTGCCAGCAGTGACTTCGGGACAACCTACGAGCAGTACTTC
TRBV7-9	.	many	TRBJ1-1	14	CASSSSLTWTEAFF	TGTGCCAGCAGCTCTAGCTTGACCTGGACTGAAGCTTTCTTT
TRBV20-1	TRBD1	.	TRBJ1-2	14	CSASRQGVNYGYTF	TGCAGTGCTTCAAGACAGGGGGTTAACTATGGCTACACCTTC
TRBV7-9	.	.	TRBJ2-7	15	CASSSEDLVTYEQYF	TGTGCCAGCAGCTCTGAGGACCTCGTAACCTACGAGCAGTACTTC
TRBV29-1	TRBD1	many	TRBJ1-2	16	CSVELYGTGDNYGYTF	TGCAGCGTTGAACTATACGGGACAGGGGACAACTATGGCTACACCTTC
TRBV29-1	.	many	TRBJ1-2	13	CSVGVGGDYGYTF	TGCAGCGTTGGAGTGGGGGGGGACTATGGCTACACCTTC
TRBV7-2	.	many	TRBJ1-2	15	CASSLAYGYNYGYTF	TGTGCCAGCAGCTTAGCTTACGGGTACAACTATGGCTACACCTTC
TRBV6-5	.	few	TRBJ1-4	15	CASSWSVTLNEKLFF	TGTGCCAGCAGTTGGTCCGTGACACTTAATGAAAAACTGTTTTTT
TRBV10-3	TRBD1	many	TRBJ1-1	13	CAISRDRNTEAFF	TGTGCCATCAGCCGGGACAGAAACACTGAAGCTTTCTTT
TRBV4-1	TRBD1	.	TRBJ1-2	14	CASSPQGTASGYTF	TGCGCCAGCAGCCCACAAGGGACAGCCAGCGGCTACACCTTC
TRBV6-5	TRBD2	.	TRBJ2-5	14	CASSGGGGKETQYF	TGTGCCAGCAGTGGCGGGGGGGGGAAAGAGACCCAGTACTTC
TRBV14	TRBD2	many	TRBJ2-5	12	CASSQGPGGSDF	TGTGCCAGCAGCCAAGGGCCGGGGGGAAGTGACTTC
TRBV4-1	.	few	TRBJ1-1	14	CASSQVNTEEEAFF	TGCGCCAGCAGCCAGGTCAACACCGAGGAGGAAGCTTTCTTT
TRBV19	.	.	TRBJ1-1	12	CASRRQEVEAFF	TGTGCCAGTAGGAGACAGGAGGTCGAAGCTTTCTTT
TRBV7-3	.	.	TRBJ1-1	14	CASSPRLADTEQFF	TGTGCCAGCAGCCCCAGACTAGCGGACACTGAGCAGTTCTTT
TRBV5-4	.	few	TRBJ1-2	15	CASSLAGLPGGGYTF	TGTGCCAGCAGCTTGGCCGGTCTACCTGGGGGTGGCTACACCTTC
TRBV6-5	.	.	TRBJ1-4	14	CASTPASADEKLFF	TGTGCCAGCACCCCCGCGTCAGCCGATGAAAAACTGTTTTTT
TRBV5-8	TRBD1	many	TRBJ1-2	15	CASSSFRDRAYGYTF	TGTGCCAGCAGCTCGTTCCGGGACAGGGCCTATGGCTACACCTTC
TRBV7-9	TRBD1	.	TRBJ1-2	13	CASSPMTGDGYTF	TGTGCCAGCTCACCAATGACAGGGGATGGCTACACCTTC
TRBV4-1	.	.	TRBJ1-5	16	CASSQDYGRGGQPQHF	TGCGCCAGCAGCCAAGATTATGGCAGGGGAGGTCAGCCCCAGCATTTT
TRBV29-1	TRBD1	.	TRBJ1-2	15	CSVDSDRGPLDGYTF	TGCAGCGTTGATTCAGACAGGGGGCCTTTGGATGGCTACACCTTC
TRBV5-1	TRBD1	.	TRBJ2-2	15	CASSFDRDLAGELFF	TGTGCCAGCAGCTTCGACAGGGACCTCGCCGGGGAGCTGTTTTTT
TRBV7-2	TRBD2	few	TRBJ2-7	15	CASSSWTSGNYEQYF	TGTGCCAGCAGTTCTTGGACTAGCGGGAACTACGAGCAGTACTTC
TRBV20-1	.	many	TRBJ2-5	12	CSARASHETQYF	TGCAGTGCTAGAGCTAGCCATGAGACCCAGTACTTC
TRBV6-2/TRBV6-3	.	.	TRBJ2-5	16	CASCAGRGAAQETQYF	TGTGCCAGCTGCGCGGGGCGGGGAGCGGCTCAAGAGACCCAGTACTTC
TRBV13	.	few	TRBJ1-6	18	CASSLTKKTGRYNSPLHF	TGTGCCAGCAGCCTAACAAAGAAAACAGGGAGATATAATTCACCCCTCCACTTT
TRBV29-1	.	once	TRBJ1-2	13	CSVPETGLRGCTF	TGCAGCGTTCCAGAGACAGGTCTAAGGGGCTGCACCTTC
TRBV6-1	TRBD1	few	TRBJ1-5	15	CASSPLGTGNQPQHF	TGTGCCAGCAGTCCCCTCGGGACAGGGAATCAGCCCCAGCATTTT
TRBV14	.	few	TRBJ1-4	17	CASSQLLSGPPARSLFF	TGTGCCAGCAGCCAACTCCTCAGCGGGCCCCCGGCGAGGTCATTGTTTTTT
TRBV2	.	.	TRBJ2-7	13	CASSQGIVYEQYF	TGTGCCAGCAGCCAGGGGATAGTCTACGAGCAGTACTTC